The 3 T cell receptor beta chains reported below all come from one sample, sequenced in a study of Ad26.COV2.S vaccination and SARS-CoV-2 variants. Treatment denoted: 19 received Ad26.COV2.S at low or high dose, single or two shots; 5 received placebo; per-sample allocation not given. Sampling happened 63 days after the first vaccine or placebo injection. TCRdb's copy holds only in-frame clones and misses some; the assay was immunoSEQ multiplex PCR. This table holds about 350,000 clones, around 90% found once. This specimen was peripheral blood, taken in a trial of Ad26.COV2.S vaccine versus placebo. All receptors derive from a person aged 18-60 years who received the Ad26.COV2.S COVID-19 vaccine or a placebo.

As to this clone: The same CDR3 is also encoded by other DNA sequences in this sample. The rearrangement links TRBV9 to TRBJ2-2, with 13 bases that match TRBD2. V was pared by 0 bases and J by 4 bases, with 0 bases of the junction left unmatched. CDR3 length equals 16 residues. Germline loops: CDR1 SGDLS, CDR2 YYNGEE. CDR3 bases: TGTGCCAGCAGCGTAGGACTAGCGGGGGGCACCGGGGAGCTGTTTTTT. It codes for CASSVGLAGGTGELFF. Based on the CDR3 plus reference TRBV9 and TRBJ2-2, the full variable domain is DSGVTQTPKHLITATGQRVTLRCSPRSGDLSVYWYQQSLDQGLQFLIQYYNGEERAKGNILERFSAQQFPDLHSELNLSSLELGDSALYFCASSVGLAGGTGELFFGEGSRLTVL.

The chain carries TRBV9 and TRBJ1-2; 11 positions match TRBD1. J lost 12 bases, V lost 5 bases, and 6 bases had no gene match. The CDR3 totals 12 residues. Germline values: CDR1 SGDLS, CDR2 YYNGEE. The CDR3 loop reads CASSPGQGEHTF. The DNA for the CDR3 is TGTGCCAGCAGTCCGGGACAGGGGGAACACACCTTC.

The rearrangement uses TRBV28 and TRBJ2-7, with D unclear. This CDR3 contains 14 residues. Trimming cost V 7 bases and J 3 bases, with 16 bases left between them. The germline gives CDR1 MDHEN, CDR2 SYDVKM. The CDR3 DNA sequence: TGTGCCAGCACCAGTCGTCAGCAGGACTACGAGCAGTACTTC. Residues: CASTSRQQDYEQYF.